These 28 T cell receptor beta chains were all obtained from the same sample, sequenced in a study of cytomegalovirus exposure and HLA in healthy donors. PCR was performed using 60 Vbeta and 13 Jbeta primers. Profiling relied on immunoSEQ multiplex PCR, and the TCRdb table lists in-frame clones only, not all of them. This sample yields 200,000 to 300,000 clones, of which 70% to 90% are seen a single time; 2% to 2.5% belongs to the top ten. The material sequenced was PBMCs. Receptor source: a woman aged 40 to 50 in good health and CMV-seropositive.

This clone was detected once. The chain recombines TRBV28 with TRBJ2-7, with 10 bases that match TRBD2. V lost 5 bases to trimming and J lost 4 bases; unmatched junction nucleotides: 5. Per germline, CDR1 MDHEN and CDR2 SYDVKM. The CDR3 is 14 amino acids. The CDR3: CASSTRTSGYEQYF. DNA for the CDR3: TGTGCCAGCAGTACCCGGACTAGCGGATACGAGCAGTACTTC. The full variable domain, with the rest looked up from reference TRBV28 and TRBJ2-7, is DVKVTQSSRYLVKRTGEKVFLECVQDMDHENMFWYRQDPGLGLRLIYFSYDVKMKEKGDIPEGYSVSREKKERFSLILESASTNQTSMYLCASSTRTSGYEQYFGPGTRLTVT.

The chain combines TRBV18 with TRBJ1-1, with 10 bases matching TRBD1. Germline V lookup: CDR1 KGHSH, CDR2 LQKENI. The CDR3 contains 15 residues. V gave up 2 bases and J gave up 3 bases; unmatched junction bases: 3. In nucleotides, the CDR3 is TGTGCCAGCTCACCAGGGACAGGGGAGTACACTGAAGCTTTCTTT. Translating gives CASSPGTGEYTEAFF.

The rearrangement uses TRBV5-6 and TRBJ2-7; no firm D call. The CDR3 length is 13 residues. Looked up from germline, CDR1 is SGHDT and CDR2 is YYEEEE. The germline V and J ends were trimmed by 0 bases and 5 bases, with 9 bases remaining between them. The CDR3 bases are TGTGCCAGCAGCTTGGCGGTTTTGCACGAGCAGTACTTC. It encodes CASSLAVLHEQYF.

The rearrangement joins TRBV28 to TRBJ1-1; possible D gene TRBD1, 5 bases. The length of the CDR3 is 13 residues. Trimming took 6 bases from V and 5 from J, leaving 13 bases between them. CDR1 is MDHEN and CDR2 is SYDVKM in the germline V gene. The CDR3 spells CASRMGGETEAFF. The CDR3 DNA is TGTGCCAGCAGAATGGGAGGGGAGACTGAAGCTTTCTTT.

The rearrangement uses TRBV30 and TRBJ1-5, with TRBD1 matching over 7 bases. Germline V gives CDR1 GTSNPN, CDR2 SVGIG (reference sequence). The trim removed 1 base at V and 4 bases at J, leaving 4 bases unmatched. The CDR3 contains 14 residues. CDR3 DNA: TGTGCCTGGAGTGCGACAGGGAAGAATCAGCCCCAGCATTTT. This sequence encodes CAWSATGKNQPQHF.

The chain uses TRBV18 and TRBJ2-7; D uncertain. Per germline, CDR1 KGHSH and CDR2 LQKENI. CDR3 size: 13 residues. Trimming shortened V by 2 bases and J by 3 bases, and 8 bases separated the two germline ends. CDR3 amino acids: CASSPIGGYEQYF. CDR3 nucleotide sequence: TGTGCCAGCTCACCAATAGGCGGCTACGAGCAGTACTTC.

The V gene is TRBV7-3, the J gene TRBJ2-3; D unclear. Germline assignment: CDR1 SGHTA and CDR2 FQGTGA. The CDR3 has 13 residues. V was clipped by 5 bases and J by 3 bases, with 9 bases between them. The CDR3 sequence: CASSPGPTDTQYF. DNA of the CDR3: TGTGCCAGCAGCCCAGGCCCTACAGATACGCAGTATTTT.

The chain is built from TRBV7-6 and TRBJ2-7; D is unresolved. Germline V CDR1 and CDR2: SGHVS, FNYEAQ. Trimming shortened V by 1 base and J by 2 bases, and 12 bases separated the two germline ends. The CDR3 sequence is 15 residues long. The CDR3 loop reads CASSLEQSPTYEQYF. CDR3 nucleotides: TGTGCCAGCAGCTTAGAACAGAGCCCCACCTACGAGCAGTACTTC.

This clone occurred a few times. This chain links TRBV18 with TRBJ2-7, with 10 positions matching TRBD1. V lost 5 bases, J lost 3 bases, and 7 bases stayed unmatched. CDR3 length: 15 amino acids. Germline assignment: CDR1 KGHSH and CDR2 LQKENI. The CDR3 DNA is TGTGCCAGCTCATTGGACAGGGGGACTTACTACGAGCAGTACTTC. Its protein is CASSLDRGTYYEQYF.

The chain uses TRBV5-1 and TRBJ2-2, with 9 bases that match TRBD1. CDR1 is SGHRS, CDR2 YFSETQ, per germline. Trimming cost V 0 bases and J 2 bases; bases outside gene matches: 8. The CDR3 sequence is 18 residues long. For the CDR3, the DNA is TGCGCCAGCAGCTTGGAGGACAGGGGCGAATTTAACACCGGGGAGCTGTTTTTT. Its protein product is CASSLEDRGEFNTGELFF.

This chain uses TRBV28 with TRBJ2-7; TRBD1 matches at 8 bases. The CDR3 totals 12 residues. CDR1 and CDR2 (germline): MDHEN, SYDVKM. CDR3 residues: CAAQGVGYEQYF. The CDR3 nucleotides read TGTGCGGCACAGGGGGTAGGATACGAGCAGTACTTC.

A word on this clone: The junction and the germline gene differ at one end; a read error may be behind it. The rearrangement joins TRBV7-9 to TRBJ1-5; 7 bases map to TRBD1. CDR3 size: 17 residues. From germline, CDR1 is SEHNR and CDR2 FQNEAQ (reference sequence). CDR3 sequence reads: CSSSLGLITGEGQPQHF. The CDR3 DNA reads TGTTCCAGCAGCTTAGGATTAATTACAGGGGAAGGGCAGCCCCAGCATTTT.

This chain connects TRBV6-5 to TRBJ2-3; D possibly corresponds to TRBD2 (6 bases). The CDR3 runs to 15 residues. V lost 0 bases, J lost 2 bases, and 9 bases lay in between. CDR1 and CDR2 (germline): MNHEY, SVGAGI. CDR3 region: CASSYSGTPTDTQYF. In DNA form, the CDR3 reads TGTGCCAGCAGTTACTCTGGGACTCCCACAGATACGCAGTATTTT.

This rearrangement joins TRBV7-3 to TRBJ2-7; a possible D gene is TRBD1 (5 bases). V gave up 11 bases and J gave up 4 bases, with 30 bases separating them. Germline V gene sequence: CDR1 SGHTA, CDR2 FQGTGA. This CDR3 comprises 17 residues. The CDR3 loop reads CAWKTDPLSPGFYEQYF. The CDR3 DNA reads TGTGCCTGGAAGACGGATCCCCTTTCGCCAGGGTTTTACGAGCAGTACTTC.

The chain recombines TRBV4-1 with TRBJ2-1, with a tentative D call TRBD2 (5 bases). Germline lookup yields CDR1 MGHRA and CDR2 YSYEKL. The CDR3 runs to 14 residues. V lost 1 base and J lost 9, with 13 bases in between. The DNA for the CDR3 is TGCGCCAGCAGCCAAGTGGGAGAGGGCGGTGAGCAGTTCTTC. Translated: CASSQVGEGGEQFF.

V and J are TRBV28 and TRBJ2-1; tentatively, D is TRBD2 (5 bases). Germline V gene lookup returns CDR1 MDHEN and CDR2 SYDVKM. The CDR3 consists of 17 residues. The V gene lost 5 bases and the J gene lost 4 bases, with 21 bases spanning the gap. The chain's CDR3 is CASSGSLGADLYNEQFF. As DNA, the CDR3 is TGTGCCAGCAGTGGATCTCTCGGAGCGGACCTATACAATGAGCAGTTCTTC.

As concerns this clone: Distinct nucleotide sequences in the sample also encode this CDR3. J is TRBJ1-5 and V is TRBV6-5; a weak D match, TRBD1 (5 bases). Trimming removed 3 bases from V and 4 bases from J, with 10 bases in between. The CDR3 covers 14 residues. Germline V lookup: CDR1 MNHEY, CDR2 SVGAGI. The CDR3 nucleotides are TGTGCCAGCAGTTATAGTGGGGGGAATCAGCCCCAGCATTTT. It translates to CASSYSGGNQPQHF.

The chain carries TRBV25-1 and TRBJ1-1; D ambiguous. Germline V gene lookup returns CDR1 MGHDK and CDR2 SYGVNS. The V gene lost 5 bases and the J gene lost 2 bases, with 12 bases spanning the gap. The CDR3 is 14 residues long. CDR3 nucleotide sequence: TGTGCCAGCAGTTCTCTTGGAGGAAACACTGAAGCTTTCTTT. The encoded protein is CASSSLGGNTEAFF.

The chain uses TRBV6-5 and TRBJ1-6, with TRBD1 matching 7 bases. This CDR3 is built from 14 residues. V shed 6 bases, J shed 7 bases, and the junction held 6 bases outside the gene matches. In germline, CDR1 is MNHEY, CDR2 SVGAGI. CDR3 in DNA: TGTGCCAGCAGCAGGACAGGCGGCAATTCACCCCTCCACTTT. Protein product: CASSRTGGNSPLHF.

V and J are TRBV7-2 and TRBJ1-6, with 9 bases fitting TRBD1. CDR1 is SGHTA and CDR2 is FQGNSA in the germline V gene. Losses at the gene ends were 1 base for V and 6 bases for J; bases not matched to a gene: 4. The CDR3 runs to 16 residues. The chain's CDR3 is CASSLGDREANSPLHF. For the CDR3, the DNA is TGTGCCAGCAGCTTAGGGGACAGGGAAGCTAATTCACCCCTCCACTTT.

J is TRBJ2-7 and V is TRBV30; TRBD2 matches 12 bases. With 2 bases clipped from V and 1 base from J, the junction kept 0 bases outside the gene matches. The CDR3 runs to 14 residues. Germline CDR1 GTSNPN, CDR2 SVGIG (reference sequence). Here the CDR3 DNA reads TGTGCCTGGAGTCTAGCGGGAGGGTCCTACGAGCAGTACTTC. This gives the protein CAWSLAGGSYEQYF. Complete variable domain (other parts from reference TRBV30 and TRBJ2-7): SQTIHQWPATLVQPVGSPLSLECTVEGTSNPNLYWYRQAAGRGLQLLFYSVGIGQISSEVPQNLSASRPQDRQFILSSKKLLLSDSGFYLCAWSLAGGSYEQYFGPGTRLTVT.

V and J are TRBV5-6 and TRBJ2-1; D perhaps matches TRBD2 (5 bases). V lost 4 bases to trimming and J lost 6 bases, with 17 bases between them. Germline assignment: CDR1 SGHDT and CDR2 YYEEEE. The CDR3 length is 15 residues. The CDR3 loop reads CASSLAGGLLNEQFF. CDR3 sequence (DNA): TGTGCCAGCAGCCTAGCCGGCGGGTTACTCAATGAGCAGTTCTTC.

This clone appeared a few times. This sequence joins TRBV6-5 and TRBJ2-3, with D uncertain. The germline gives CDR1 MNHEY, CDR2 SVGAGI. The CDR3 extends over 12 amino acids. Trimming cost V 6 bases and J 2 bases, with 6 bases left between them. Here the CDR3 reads CASSRPTDTQYF. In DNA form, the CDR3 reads TGTGCCAGCAGCCGTCCCACAGATACGCAGTATTTT.

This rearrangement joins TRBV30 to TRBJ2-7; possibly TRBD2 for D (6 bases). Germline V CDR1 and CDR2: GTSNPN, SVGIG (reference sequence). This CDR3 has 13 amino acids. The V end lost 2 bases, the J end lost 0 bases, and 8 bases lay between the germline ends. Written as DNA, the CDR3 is TGTGCCTGGAGTTACGGGAGCTCCTACGAGCAGTACTTC. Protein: CAWSYGSSYEQYF.

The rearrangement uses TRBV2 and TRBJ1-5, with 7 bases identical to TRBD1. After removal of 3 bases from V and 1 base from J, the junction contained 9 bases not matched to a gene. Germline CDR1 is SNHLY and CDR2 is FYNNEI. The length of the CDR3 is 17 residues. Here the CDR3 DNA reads TGTGCCAGCAGTGAGCCGGAGACAGGGTGGAGCAATCAGCCCCAGCATTTT. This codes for CASSEPETGWSNQPQHF.

The CDR3 DNA reads TGTGCCAGCTCACCTATCCACCAGAACTACGAGCAGTACTTC. Its protein product is CASSPIHQNYEQYF. This rearrangement joins TRBV18 to TRBJ2-7; D call uncertain. Between the trimmed V and J ends, which lost 3 bases and 3 bases, there was a span of 12 bases. The CDR3 contains 14 residues. Per the germline V gene, CDR1 is KGHSH and CDR2 is LQKENI.

CDR3 DNA: TGCGCCAGCAGCCGGACAGCGAACACCGGGGAGCTGTTTTTT. Protein sequence: CASSRTANTGELFF. The chain has TRBV4-3 and TRBJ2-2; D may be TRBD1 (6 bases). There are 14 residues in the CDR3. The V gene's germline CDR1 is LGHNA and CDR2 YSLEER. Between the trimmed V and J ends, which lost 4 bases and 0 bases, there was a span of 6 bases.

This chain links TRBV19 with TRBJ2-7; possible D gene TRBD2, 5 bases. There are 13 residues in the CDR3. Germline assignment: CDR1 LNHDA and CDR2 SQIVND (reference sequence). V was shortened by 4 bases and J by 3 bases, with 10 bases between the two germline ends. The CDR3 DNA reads TGTGCCAGTAGTACCGCACGGGGCTACGAGCAGTACTTC. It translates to CASSTARGYEQYF.